A selection of T cell receptor beta chains follows, all from one sample in a study of PD-1 blockade in classical Hodgkin lymphoma. TCRdb's copy holds only in-frame clones and misses some; the assay was immunoSEQ multiplex PCR. The repertoire includes under 130,000 clones, roughly nine tenths of them detected once, and under 20% sits in the top ten. The sample consisted of peripheral blood mononuclear cells (PBMCs), taken before the fourth cycle of nivolumab. The receptors derive from a human donor with classical Hodgkin lymphoma. Each CDR3 is given with its conserved first and last residue. Each record gives: V gene, J gene, CDR3 length, clone size, D gene, CDR3 protein, CDR3 DNA. The D gene is left open where the match is weak. Size values are once, few and many counts, or a class for expanded clones, and some rows have none.

TRBV29-1,TRBJ2-7,13,-,TRBD1,CSVETGGMYEQYF,TGCAGCGTTGAGACAGGGGGTATGTACGAGCAGTACTTC
TRBV25-1,TRBJ2-1,13,-,-,CASSEPVENEQFF,TGTGCCAGCAGTGAACCCGTAGAGAATGAGCAGTTCTTC
TRBV5-1,TRBJ2-2,14,-,-,CASSYNGGTGELFF,TGCGCCAGCAGCTACAACGGGGGAACCGGGGAGCTGTTTTTT
TRBV19,TRBJ2-4,15,-,TRBD2,CATQETSGRQNIQYF,TGTGCCACCCAAGAGACTAGCGGGAGACAAAACATTCAGTACTTC
TRBV28,TRBJ2-7,14,-,TRBD1,CASSFVDRVYEQYF,TGTGCCAGCAGTTTTGTCGACAGGGTCTACGAGCAGTACTTC
TRBV5-5,TRBJ1-5,16,-,-,CASSPWTGYSNQPQHF,TGTGCCAGCAGCCCTTGGACCGGTTATAGCAATCAGCCCCAGCATTTT
TRBV27,TRBJ1-4,14,-,-,CASSLRQPNEKLFF,TGTGCCAGCAGTTTGAGGCAGCCTAATGAAAAACTGTTTTTT
TRBV10-2,TRBJ2-3,13,-,TRBD2,CASRREYTDTQYF,TGCGCCAGCAGGCGGGAGTACACAGATACGCAGTATTTT
TRBV28,TRBJ1-1,13,-,-,CASTPPGTKGAFF,TGTGCCAGCACCCCCCCCGGGACAAAGGGGGCTTTCTTT
TRBV19,TRBJ1-1,12,-,-,CASSVQGQKAFF,TGTGCCAGTAGTGTACAGGGTCAGAAAGCTTTCTTT
TRBV5-1,TRBJ2-3,15,-,-,CASSLAGAGTDTQYF,TGCGCCAGCAGCTTGGCCGGGGCGGGCACAGATACGCAGTATTTT
TRBV10-3,TRBJ2-3,15,-,-,CAISESKVTRDTQYF,TGTGCCATCAGTGAGTCGAAGGTTACCAGAGATACGCAGTATTTT
TRBV28,TRBJ1-2,14,-,-,CASSLLGDGYGYTF,TGTGCCAGCAGTTTATTGGGGGACGGCTATGGCTACACCTTC
TRBV5-7,TRBJ2-7,11,-,-,CASSFEGEQYF,TGTGCCAGCAGCTTTGAGGGGGAGCAGTACTTC
TRBV6-5,TRBJ1-5,14,-,-,CASSYSEGAQPQHF,TGTGCCAGCAGTTACTCGGAAGGGGCCCAGCCCCAGCATTTT
TRBV4-3,TRBJ2-3,15,-,-,CASSQDRRTADTQYF,TGCGCCAGCAGCCAAGATCGACGGACGGCAGATACGCAGTATTTT
TRBV28,TRBJ2-5,17,-,TRBD1,CASSLRDRGGPEETQYF,TGTGCCAGCAGTTTAAGGGACAGGGGGGGGCCCGAAGAGACCCAGTACTTC
TRBV28,TRBJ1-2,21,-,-,CASSLRASGGLRPSGFYGYTF,TGTGCCAGCAGTTTAAGGGCCAGTGGAGGGTTACGGCCCTCCGGGTTCTATGGCTACACCTTC
TRBV6-5,TRBJ2-7,15,-,TRBD2,CASSYRTSGSGEQYF,TGTGCCAGCAGTTACCGGACTAGCGGGAGTGGCGAGCAGTACTTC
TRBV5-6,TRBJ2-3,13,-,TRBD1,CASSTGDADTQYF,TGTGCCAGCAGCACAGGGGACGCAGATACGCAGTATTTT
TRBV7-9,TRBJ1-1,13,-,-,CATAPGGMTEAFF,TGTGCCACAGCCCCTGGGGGAATGACTGAAGCTTTCTTT
TRBV7-9,TRBJ1-2,13,-,-,CASSSTINYGYTF,TGTGCCAGCAGCTCCACCATAAACTATGGCTACACCTTC
TRBV4-1,TRBJ2-5,15,once,-,CASSQGGWGGETQYF,TGCGCCAGCAGCCAAGGCGGTTGGGGTGGGGAGACCCAGTACTTC
TRBV5-1,TRBJ2-1,15,-,-,CASFTPGRMNNEQFF,TGCGCCAGCTTTACCCCGGGACGAATGAACAATGAGCAGTTCTTC
TRBV5-4,TRBJ1-5,16,-,-,CASSSPREFSNQPQHF,TGTGCCAGCAGCTCACCCCGGGAGTTCAGTAATCAGCCCCAGCATTTT
TRBV11-2,TRBJ1-2,14,-,TRBD1,CASSDNRGIYGYTF,TGTGCCAGCAGCGATAACAGGGGTATCTATGGCTACACCTTC
TRBV7-9,TRBJ2-1,12,-,-,CASSLPDNEQFF,TGTGCCAGCAGCTTACCCGACAATGAGCAGTTCTTC
TRBV11-1,TRBJ1-1,14,-,-,CASSLAGQNTEAFF,TGTGCCAGCAGCTTAGCAGGGCAGAACACTGAAGCTTTCTTT
TRBV7-6,TRBJ2-2,15,-,-,CASSEGDYHTGELFF,TGTGCCAGCAGCGAGGGGGACTATCACACCGGGGAGCTGTTTTTT